Shown below are 18 T cell receptor beta chains from a single sample sequenced in a study of cytomegalovirus exposure and HLA in healthy donors. PCR used 60 Vbeta primers and 13 Jbeta primers. TCRdb's table, derived via immunoSEQ multiplex PCR, lists solely in-frame clones and lacks some. Of roughly 130,000 clones listed, over 70% are singletons. The sequenced sample consisted of PBMCs. These TCRs come from a woman in her forties in good health and CMV-seronegative.

The chain joins TRBV5-1 to TRBJ2-3; D is unclear. From germline, CDR1 is SGHRS and CDR2 YFSETQ. This CDR3 is built from 13 residues. The V and J ends lost 0 bases and 4 bases respectively, with 6 bases between them. In DNA, the CDR3 is TGCGCCAGCAGCTTGGTAGAGCCAGATACGCAGTATTTT. Amino acids: CASSLVEPDTQYF.

This chain uses TRBV6-5 with TRBJ2-7; 9 positions match TRBD1. The CDR3 is 15 amino acids. With 5 bases clipped from V and 1 base from J, the junction kept 6 bases outside the gene matches. From germline, CDR1 is MNHEY and CDR2 SVGAGI. Here the CDR3 DNA reads TGTGCCAGCAGTCCGGACAGGGGAGGGTCCTACGAGCAGTACTTC. It is translated as CASSPDRGGSYEQYF.

The chain couples TRBV7-9 to TRBJ2-1, with D possibly TRBD1 on 5 matching bases. Per germline, CDR1 SEHNR and CDR2 FQNEAQ (reference sequence). There are 14 residues in the CDR3. Deletions cut 4 bases from V and 2 bases from J, with 9 bases between. The CDR3 DNA reads as TGTGCCAGCAGCTCCCCGGACACCTACAATGAGCAGTTCTTC. This sequence encodes CASSSPDTYNEQFF.

The V call is TRBV6-6, the J call TRBJ2-2; 10 bases are a match to TRBD2. J gave up 2 bases and V 6 bases, and 3 bases lay outside the gene matches. CDR1 is MNHNY and CDR2 is SVGAGI in the germline V gene (reference sequence). This CDR3 has 15 residues. CDR3 DNA: TGTGCCAGCAGCCCACTAGCGGGAAACACCGGGGAGCTGTTTTTT. Encoded protein: CASSPLAGNTGELFF.

This clone was seen only once. Sequence at one end of the junction differs from germline and may be a read error. The rearrangement joins TRBV28 to TRBJ2-5, with D maybe TRBD1 (5 bases). Germline lookup yields CDR1 MDHEN and CDR2 SYDVKM. The CDR3 is made up of 15 amino acids. The CDR3 DNA reads TGTGCCAGCAGTTTACAGGGTCTGACGCAAGAGGCCCAGTACTTC. It codes for CASSLQGLTQEAQYF.

The V and J genes are TRBV11-3 and TRBJ2-3, with TRBD2 identical over 7 bases. With V trimmed by 1 base and J by 0 bases, 4 bases remained unmatched. CDR3 length: 16 amino acids. The germline gives CDR1 SGHNT, CDR2 YENEEA. The CDR3 region is CASSLGPAGSTDTQYF. CDR3 nucleotide sequence: TGTGCCAGCAGCTTAGGTCCAGCGGGAAGCACAGATACGCAGTATTTT. Full variable domain (remainder filled in from reference TRBV11-3 and TRBJ2-3): EAGVVQSPRYKIIEKKQPVAFWCNPISGHNTLYWYLQNLGQGPELLIRYENEEAVDDSQLPKDRFSAERLKGVDSTLKIQPAELGDSAVYLCASSLGPAGSTDTQYFGPGTRLTVL.

This clone came up once. A junction boundary mismatches the germline segment, possibly from a read error. The V and J genes are TRBV11-2 and TRBJ2-6, with a possible D match to TRBD1 (5 bases). Per the germline V gene, CDR1 is SGHAT and CDR2 is FQNNGV. The CDR3 spans 15 residues. CDR3 in amino acids: CASSFGQAGANGLTF. The CDR3 nucleotides read TGTGCCAGCAGCTTCGGGCAGGCTGGGGCCAACGGCCTGACTTTC.

V is TRBV27 and J is TRBJ2-1, with D perhaps matching TRBD2 (6 bases). Looked up from germline, CDR1 is MNHEY and CDR2 is SMNVEV (reference sequence). The CDR3 is 16 residues long. V was trimmed by 5 bases and J by 5 bases, leaving 19 bases between them. CDR3: CASSLRGLSGDNEQFF. The DNA for the CDR3 is TGTGCCAGCAGTCTCCGGGGACTGTCGGGGGACAATGAGCAGTTCTTC.

The V call is TRBV28, the J call TRBJ1-1; D uncertain. V was clipped by 5 bases and J by 0 bases, with 19 bases between them. Per germline, CDR1 MDHEN and CDR2 SYDVKM. The CDR3 spans 17 residues. In DNA form, the CDR3 reads TGTGCCAGCAGTCCACATGCCGGAGGCAGGTTGAACACTGAAGCTTTCTTT. Its protein product is CASSPHAGGRLNTEAFF. Full variable domain (missing parts from reference TRBV28 and TRBJ1-1): DVKVTQSSRYLVKRTGEKVFLECVQDMDHENMFWYRQDPGLGLRLIYFSYDVKMKEKGDIPEGYSVSREKKERFSLILESASTNQTSMYLCASSPHAGGRLNTEAFFGQGTRLTVV.

This chain links TRBV4-1 with TRBJ2-2; D is possibly TRBD2 (5 bases). The germline gives CDR1 MGHRA, CDR2 YSYEKL. The CDR3 consists of 15 residues. Deletions cut 0 bases from V and 2 bases from J, with 7 bases between. CDR3 region: CASSQELANTGELFF. The CDR3 DNA is TGCGCCAGCAGCCAAGAGCTAGCTAACACCGGGGAGCTGTTTTTT.

This clone occurred once. V and J are TRBV6-5 and TRBJ2-7; TRBD2 matches at 8 bases. Losses at the gene ends were 7 bases for V and 0 bases for J; bases not matched to a gene: 5. CDR3 length: 14 residues. Germline CDR1 MNHEY, CDR2 SVGAGI. The CDR3 DNA reads as TGTGCCAGCACTGGACTAGCAAGCTCCTACGAGCAGTACTTC. Encoded protein: CASTGLASSYEQYF.

V and J are TRBV28 and TRBJ1-4, with D perhaps matching TRBD1 (5 bases). This CDR3 is built from 16 residues. Germline lookup yields CDR1 MDHEN and CDR2 SYDVKM. With 4 bases removed from V and 8 bases from J, the gap between germline ends came to 20 bases. CDR3 amino acids: CASSSPGPGFDEKLFF. The CDR3 DNA sequence: TGTGCCAGCAGTTCACCCGGTCCAGGGTTTGACGAAAAACTGTTTTTT. Filled out from reference TRBV28 and TRBJ1-4, the complete variable domain reads DVKVTQSSRYLVKRTGEKVFLECVQDMDHENMFWYRQDPGLGLRLIYFSYDVKMKEKGDIPEGYSVSREKKERFSLILESASTNQTSMYLCASSSPGPGFDEKLFFGSGTQLSVL.

V is TRBV28 and J is TRBJ2-7, with 15 bases that match TRBD2. Germline CDR1 reads MDHEN; CDR2 reads SYDVKM. The V and J ends lost 1 base and 2 bases, in that order; junction bases with no gene match: 21. This CDR3 is 23 amino acids long. CDR3 DNA sequence: TGTGCCAGCAGTTTATTTCTACGACCCACCGGGACTAGCGGGAGGTTAAGGCCCTACGAGCAGTACTTC. Its protein is CASSLFLRPTGTSGRLRPYEQYF. The whole variable domain, filled in from reference TRBV28 and TRBJ2-7, reads DVKVTQSSRYLVKRTGEKVFLECVQDMDHENMFWYRQDPGLGLRLIYFSYDVKMKEKGDIPEGYSVSREKKERFSLILESASTNQTSMYLCASSLFLRPTGTSGRLRPYEQYFGPGTRLTVT.

The chain uses TRBV19 and TRBJ1-1; 7 bases map to TRBD1. Germline V lookup: CDR1 LNHDA, CDR2 SQIVND (reference sequence). J lost 4 bases, V lost 10 bases, and 9 bases had no gene match. This CDR3 is built from 13 residues. The CDR3 nucleotides are TGTGCCACCCGACAGGGATCGAGCACTGAAGCTTTCTTT. Residues: CATRQGSSTEAFF. Complete variable domain (other parts from reference TRBV19 and TRBJ1-1): DGGITQSPKYLFRKEGQNVTLSCEQNLNHDAMYWYRQDPGQGLRLIYYSQIVNDFQKGDIAEGYSVSREKKESFPLTVTSAQKNPTAFYLCATRQGSSTEAFFGQGTRLTVV.

This rearrangement joins TRBV4-1 to TRBJ2-1, with 7 bases identical to TRBD1. Germline values: CDR1 MGHRA, CDR2 YSYEKL. The CDR3 extends over 16 amino acids. The J segment lost 5 bases and the V segment lost 1 base, leaving 8 bases of the junction unmatched. This CDR3 is CASSQVSPGTDNEQFF. The CDR3 bases are TGCGCCAGCAGCCAAGTCAGTCCCGGGACAGACAATGAGCAGTTCTTC.

For the CDR3, the DNA is TGTGCCAGTAGTCCCCAAACCGGGACAGGTAATTCACCCCTCCACTTT. As protein: CASSPQTGTGNSPLHF. V is TRBV19 and J is TRBJ1-6; TRBD1 aligns across 8 bases. This CDR3 is 16 amino acids long. CDR1 is LNHDA and CDR2 is SQIVND in the germline V gene (reference sequence). V shed 5 bases and J 6 bases; nucleotides not matched to a gene: 9.

This rearrangement joins TRBV7-6 to TRBJ2-5, with 7 bases aligning to TRBD1. Germline CDR1 and CDR2: SGHVS and FNYEAQ. This CDR3 spans 15 amino acids. V shed 0 bases, J shed 4 bases, and the junction held 5 bases outside the gene matches. This CDR3 reads CASSLAGGEGETQYF. The CDR3, as DNA: TGTGCCAGCAGCTTAGCAGGGGGCGAGGGAGAGACCCAGTACTTC. Full variable domain (missing parts from reference TRBV7-6 and TRBJ2-5): GAGVSQSPRYKVTKRGQDVALRCDPISGHVSLYWYRQALGQGPEFLTYFNYEAQQDKSGLPNDRFSAERPEGSISTLTIQRTEQRDSAMYRCASSLAGGEGETQYFGPGTRLLVL.

V and J are TRBV27 and TRBJ2-1, with 7 bases aligning to TRBD2. CDR1 MNHEY and CDR2 SMNVEV come from the germline V gene (reference sequence). The CDR3 has 18 residues. With V trimmed by 4 bases and J by 6 bases, 18 bases remained unmatched. CDR3: CASSSTTAGDLRGNEQFF. CDR3 coding DNA: TGTGCCAGCAGTTCGACTACGGCGGGAGATTTACGGGGCAATGAGCAGTTCTTC.